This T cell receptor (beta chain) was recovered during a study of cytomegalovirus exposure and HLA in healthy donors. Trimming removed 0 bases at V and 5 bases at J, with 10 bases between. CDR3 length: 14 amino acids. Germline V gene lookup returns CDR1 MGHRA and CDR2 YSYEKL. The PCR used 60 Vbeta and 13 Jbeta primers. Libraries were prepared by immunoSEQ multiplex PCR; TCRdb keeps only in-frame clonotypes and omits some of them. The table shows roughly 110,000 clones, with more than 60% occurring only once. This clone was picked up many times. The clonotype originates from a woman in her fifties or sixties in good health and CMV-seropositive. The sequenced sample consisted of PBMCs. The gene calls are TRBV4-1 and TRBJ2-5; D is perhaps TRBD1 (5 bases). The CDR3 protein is CASSQEGDGETQYF. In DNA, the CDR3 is TGCGCCAGCAGCCAAGAAGGGGATGGGGAGACCCAGTACTTC.